This T cell receptor (beta chain) was documented in a study of neurological immune-mediated disorders. This clonotype has at least ten counts. In germline, CDR1 is WSHSY, CDR2 SAAADI. V dropped 3 bases and J dropped 2 bases, with 7 bases sitting between them. This CDR3 region has 13 residues. Using its own MiXCR run on the 5' RACE reads, TCRdb lists one record per CDR3 protein. Of under 90,000 distinct CDR3 sequences listed, roughly 3.5% are singletons. This TCR was recovered from a woman aged 45-59 years with multiple sclerosis. The J gene is TRBJ1-2, the V gene TRBV10-2; no clear D gene. Sequencing used PBMCs. In nucleotides, the CDR3 is TGCGCCAGCAGTGATGTAGAAAACTATGGCTACACCTTC. It codes for CASSDVENYGYTF.